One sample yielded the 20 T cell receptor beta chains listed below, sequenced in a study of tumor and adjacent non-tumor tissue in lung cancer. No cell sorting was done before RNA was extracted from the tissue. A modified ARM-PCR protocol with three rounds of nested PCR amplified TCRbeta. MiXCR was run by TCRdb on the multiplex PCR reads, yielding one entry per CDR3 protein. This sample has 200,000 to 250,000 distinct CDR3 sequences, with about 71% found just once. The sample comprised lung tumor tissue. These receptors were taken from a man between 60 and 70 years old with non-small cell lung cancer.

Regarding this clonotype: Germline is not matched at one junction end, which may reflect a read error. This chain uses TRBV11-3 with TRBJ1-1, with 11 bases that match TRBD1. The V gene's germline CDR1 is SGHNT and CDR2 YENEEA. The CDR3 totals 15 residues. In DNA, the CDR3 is TGTGCCAGCAGCACGGGACAGGGGGGGAACACTGAAGCTATCTTT. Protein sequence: CASSTGQGGNTEAIF.

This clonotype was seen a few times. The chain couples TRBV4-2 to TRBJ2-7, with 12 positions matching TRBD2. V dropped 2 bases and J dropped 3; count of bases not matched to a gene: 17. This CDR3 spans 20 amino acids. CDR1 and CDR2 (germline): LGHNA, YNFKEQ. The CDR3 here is CASSQSSPSGRAPRVYEQYF. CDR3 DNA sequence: TGTGCCAGCAGCCAAAGTTCCCCTAGCGGGAGGGCCCCTCGGGTCTACGAGCAGTACTTC.

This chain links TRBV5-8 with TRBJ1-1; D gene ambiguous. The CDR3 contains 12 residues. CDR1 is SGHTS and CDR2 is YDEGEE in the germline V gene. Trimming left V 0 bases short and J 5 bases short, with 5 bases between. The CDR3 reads CASSLVQTEAFF. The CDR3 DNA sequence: TGTGCCAGCAGCTTGGTCCAGACTGAAGCTTTCTTT.

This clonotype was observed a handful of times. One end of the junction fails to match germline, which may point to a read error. For the CDR3, the DNA is TGCACCAGCAGCCAAGGTACAGGGTCGAGCTCCTACAATGAGCAGTTCTTC. Amino acids: CTSSQGTGSSSYNEQFF. This chain connects TRBV4-1 to TRBJ2-1; perhaps TRBD1 as D (6 bases). The germline V gene encodes CDR1 MGHRA and CDR2 YSYEKL. The CDR3 sequence is 17 residues long.

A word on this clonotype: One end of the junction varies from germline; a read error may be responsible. The chain's CDR3 is CASCSQASYDQYF. The CDR3 bases are TGTGCCAGCTGTTCCCAGGCCTCCTACGATCAGTACTTC. The chain links TRBV6-6 to TRBJ2-7, with unresolved D. The CDR3 runs 13 residues. Germline lookup yields CDR1 MNHNY and CDR2 SVGAGI (reference sequence).

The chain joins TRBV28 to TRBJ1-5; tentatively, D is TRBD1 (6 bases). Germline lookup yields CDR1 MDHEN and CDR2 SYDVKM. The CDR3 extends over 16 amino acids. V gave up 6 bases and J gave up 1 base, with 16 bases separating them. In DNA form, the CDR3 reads TGTGCCAGCAGGGACACCTTTGGGGGCAGCAATCAGCCCCAGCATTTT. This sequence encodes CASRDTFGGSNQPQHF.

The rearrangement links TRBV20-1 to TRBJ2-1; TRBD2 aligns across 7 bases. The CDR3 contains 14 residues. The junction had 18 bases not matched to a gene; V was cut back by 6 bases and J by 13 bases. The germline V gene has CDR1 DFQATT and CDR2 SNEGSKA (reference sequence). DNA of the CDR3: TGCAGTGCGTCCCTGGCGGGAGTGAAGTGGAAACAGTTCTTC. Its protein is CSASLAGVKWKQFF.

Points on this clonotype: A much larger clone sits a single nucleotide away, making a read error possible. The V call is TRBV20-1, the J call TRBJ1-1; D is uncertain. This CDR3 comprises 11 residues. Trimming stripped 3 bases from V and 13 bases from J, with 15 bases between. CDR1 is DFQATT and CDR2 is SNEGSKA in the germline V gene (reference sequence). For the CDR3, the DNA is TGCAGTGCTAGGGAGCCCCGAAAAGTTTTCTTT. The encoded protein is CSAREPRKVFF.

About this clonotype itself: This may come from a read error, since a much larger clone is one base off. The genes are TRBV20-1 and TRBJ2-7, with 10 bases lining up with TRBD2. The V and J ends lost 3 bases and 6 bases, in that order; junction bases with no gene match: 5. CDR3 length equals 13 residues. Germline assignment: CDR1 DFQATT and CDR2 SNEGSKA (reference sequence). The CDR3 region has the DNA TGCAGTGCTAGGAAGCGGGGGGGCATCGAGCAGTACTTC. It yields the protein CSARKRGGIEQYF.

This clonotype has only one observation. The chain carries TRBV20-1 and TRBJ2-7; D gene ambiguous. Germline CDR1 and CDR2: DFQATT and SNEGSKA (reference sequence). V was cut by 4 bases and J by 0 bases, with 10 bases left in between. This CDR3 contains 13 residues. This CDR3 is CSAMGQFSYEQYF. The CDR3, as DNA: TGCAGTGCTATGGGTCAGTTCTCCTACGAGCAGTACTTC.

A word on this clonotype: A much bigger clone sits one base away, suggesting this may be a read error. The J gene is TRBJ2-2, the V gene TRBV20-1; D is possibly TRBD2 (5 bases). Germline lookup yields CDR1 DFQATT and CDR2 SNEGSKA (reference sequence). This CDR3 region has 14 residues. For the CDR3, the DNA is TGCAGTGCTCCCGGACTGGCGAACATCGGGGAGCTGTTTTTT. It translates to CSAPGLANIGELFF.

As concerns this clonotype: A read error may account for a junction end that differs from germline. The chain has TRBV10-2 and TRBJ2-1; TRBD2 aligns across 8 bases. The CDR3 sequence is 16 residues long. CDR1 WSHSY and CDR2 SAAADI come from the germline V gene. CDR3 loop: CASSLLAGLSYNEQFF. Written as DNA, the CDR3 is TGCGCTAGCAGTCTCCTAGCGGGTCTCTCCTACAATGAGCAGTTCTTC.

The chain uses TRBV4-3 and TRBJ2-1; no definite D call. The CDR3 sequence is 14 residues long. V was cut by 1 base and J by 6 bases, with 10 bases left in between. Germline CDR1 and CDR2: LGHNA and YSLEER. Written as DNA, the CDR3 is TGCGCCAGCAGCCAAGCTTTAAGGTCCAATGAGCAGTTCTTC. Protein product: CASSQALRSNEQFF.

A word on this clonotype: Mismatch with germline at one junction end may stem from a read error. CDR3 DNA: TGCAACGTTGAAGATACAGATTCCTACGAGCAGTACTTC. It is translated as CNVEDTDSYEQYF. The rearrangement joins TRBV29-1 to TRBJ2-7; D uncertain. The CDR3 runs 13 residues. Per germline, CDR1 SQVTM and CDR2 ANQGSEA.

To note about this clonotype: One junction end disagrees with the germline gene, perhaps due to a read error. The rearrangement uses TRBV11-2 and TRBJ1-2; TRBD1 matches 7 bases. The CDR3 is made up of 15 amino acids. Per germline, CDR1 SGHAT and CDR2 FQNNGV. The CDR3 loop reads CTSSRPEQGIYGYTF. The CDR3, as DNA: TGTACCAGCAGCCGACCGGAACAGGGGATCTATGGCTACACCTTC.

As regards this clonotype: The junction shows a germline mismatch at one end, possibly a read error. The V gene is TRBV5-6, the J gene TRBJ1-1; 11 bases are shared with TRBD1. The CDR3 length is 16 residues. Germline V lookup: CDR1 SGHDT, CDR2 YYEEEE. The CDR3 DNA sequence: TGTGCCAGTAGCTTCTTCGTGGGACAGGGGGACACTGAAGCTTTCTTT. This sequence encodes CASSFFVGQGDTEAFF.

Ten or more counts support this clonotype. The CDR3 loop is CASSYFGTRANEQFF. The CDR3 nucleotides read TGTGCCAGCAGTTACTTCGGGACTAGAGCCAATGAGCAGTTCTTC. This sequence joins TRBV6-5 and TRBJ2-1; 8 positions agree with TRBD2. Germline CDR1 is MNHEY and CDR2 is SVGAGI. CDR3 length equals 15 residues. With V trimmed by 1 base and J by 6 bases, 5 bases remained unmatched.

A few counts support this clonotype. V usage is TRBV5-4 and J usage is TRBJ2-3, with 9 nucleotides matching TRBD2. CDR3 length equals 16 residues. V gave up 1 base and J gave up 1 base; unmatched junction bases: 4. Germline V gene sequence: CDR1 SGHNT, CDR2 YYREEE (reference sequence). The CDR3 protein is CASSLRREGGTDTQYF. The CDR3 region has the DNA TGTGCCAGCAGCTTGAGGCGGGAGGGGGGCACAGATACGCAGTATTTT. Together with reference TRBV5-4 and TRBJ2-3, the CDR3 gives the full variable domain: ETGVTQSPTHLIKTRGQQVTLRCSSQSGHNTVSWYQQALGQGPQFIFQYYREEENGRGNFPPRFSGLQFPNYSSELNVNALELDDSALYLCASSLRREGGTDTQYFGPGTRLTVL.

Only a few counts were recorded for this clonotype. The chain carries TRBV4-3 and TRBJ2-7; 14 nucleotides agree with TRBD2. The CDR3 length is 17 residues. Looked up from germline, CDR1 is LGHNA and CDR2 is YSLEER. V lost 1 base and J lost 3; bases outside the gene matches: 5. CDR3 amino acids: CASSQVHGTSGGYEQYF. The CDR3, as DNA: TGCGCCAGCAGCCAAGTGCATGGGACTAGCGGGGGCTACGAGCAGTACTTC.

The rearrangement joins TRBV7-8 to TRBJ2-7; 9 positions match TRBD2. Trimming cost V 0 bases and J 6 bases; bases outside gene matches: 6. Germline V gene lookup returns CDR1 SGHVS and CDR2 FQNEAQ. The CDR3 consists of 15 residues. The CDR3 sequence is CASSLAATSGCEQYF. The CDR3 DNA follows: TGTGCCAGCAGCTTAGCGGCGACTAGCGGATGCGAGCAGTACTTC.